Each of the 3 T cell receptor beta chains below was sequenced from the same sample in a study of T cell responses to AZD1222 COVID-19 vaccine. Profiling relied on immunoSEQ multiplex PCR, and the TCRdb table lists in-frame clones only, not all of them. This table has some 92,000 clones, approximately 90% appearing once. The sample here was peripheral blood, taken on day 0 of AZD1222 vaccination. All receptors come from an adult in good health.

J is TRBJ1-1 and V is TRBV10-3, with a possible D match to TRBD1 (5 bases). Per germline, CDR1 ENHRY and CDR2 SYGVKD. CDR3 length: 13 amino acids. Trimming pared 8 bases from V and 2 bases from J, leaving 12 bases between. In nucleotides, the CDR3 is TGTGCCATCCTTTCAGGGCTTAACACTGAAGCTTTCTTT. It specifies CAILSGLNTEAFF.

The V and J genes are TRBV3-1 (or the pseudogene TRBV3-2) and TRBJ1-2; D not certain. CDR1 is LGHDT and CDR2 is YNNKEL in the germline V gene (reference sequence). V lost 0 bases and J 5 bases, leaving 10 bases between the germline ends. The CDR3 has 14 amino acids. This CDR3 reads CASSQEGIGYGYTF. The DNA for the CDR3 is TGTGCCAGCAGCCAAGAAGGAATTGGGTATGGCTACACCTTC.

This chain links TRBV4-1 with TRBJ2-1; TRBD1 is a possible D gene (5 bases). The CDR3 covers 16 residues. Per the germline V gene, CDR1 is MGHRA and CDR2 is YSYEKL. The V end lost 2 bases, the J end lost 0 bases, and 11 bases lay between the germline ends. The CDR3 loop is CASSQTTGVSYNEQFF. The CDR3 DNA reads as TGCGCCAGCAGCCAAACCACAGGTGTCTCCTACAATGAGCAGTTCTTC.